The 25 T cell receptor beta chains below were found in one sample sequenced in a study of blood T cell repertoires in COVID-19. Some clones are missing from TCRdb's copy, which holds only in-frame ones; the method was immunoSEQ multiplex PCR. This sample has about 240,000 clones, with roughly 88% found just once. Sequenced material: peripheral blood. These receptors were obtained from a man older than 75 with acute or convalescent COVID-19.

CDR3 nucleotide sequence: TGTGCCAGCAGCTCCCTTGAGCACGGCGAGCAGTACTTC. This encodes CASSSLEHGEQYF. The rearrangement uses TRBV7-2 and TRBJ2-7, with D unresolved. V shed 4 bases and J shed 6 bases, with 13 bases lying between them. From germline, CDR1 is SGHTA and CDR2 FQGNSA. The CDR3 extends over 13 amino acids.

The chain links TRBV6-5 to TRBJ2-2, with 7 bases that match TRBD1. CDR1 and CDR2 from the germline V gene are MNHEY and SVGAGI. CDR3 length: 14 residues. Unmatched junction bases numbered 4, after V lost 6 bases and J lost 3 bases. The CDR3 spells CASRGGADTGELFF. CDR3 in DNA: TGTGCCAGCAGAGGGGGCGCGGACACCGGGGAGCTGTTTTTT.

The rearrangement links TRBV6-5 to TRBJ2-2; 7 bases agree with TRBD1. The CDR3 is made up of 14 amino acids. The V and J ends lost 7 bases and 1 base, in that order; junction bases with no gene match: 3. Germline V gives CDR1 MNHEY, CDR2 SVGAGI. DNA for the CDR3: TGTGCCAGCAACAGGGACAGGAACACCGGGGAGCTGTTTTTT. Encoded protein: CASNRDRNTGELFF.

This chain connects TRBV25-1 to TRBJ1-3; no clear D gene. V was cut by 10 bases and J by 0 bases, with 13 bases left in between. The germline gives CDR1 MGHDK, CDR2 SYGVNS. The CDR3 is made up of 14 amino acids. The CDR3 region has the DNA TGTGCCACCACCCCCCAACACTCTGGAAACACCATATATTTT. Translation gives CATTPQHSGNTIYF.

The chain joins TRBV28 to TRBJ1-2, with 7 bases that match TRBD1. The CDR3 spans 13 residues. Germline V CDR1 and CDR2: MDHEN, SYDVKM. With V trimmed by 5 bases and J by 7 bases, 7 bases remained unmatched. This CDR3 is CASSEGARGGYTF. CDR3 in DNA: TGTGCCAGCAGTGAGGGGGCGCGGGGTGGCTACACCTTC.

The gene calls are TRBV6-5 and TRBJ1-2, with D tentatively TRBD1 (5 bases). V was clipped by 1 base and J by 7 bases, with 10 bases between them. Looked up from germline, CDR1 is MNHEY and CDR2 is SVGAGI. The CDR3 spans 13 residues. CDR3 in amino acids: CASSYLGQTGYTF. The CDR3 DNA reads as TGTGCCAGCAGTTACTTGGGGCAAACTGGCTACACCTTC.

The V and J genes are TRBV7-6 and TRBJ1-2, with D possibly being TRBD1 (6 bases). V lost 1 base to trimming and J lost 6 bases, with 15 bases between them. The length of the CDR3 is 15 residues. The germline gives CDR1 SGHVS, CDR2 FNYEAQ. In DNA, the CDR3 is TGTGCCAGCAGCTTAGTCCCCGGGGGGCAGGATGGCTACACCTTC. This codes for CASSLVPGGQDGYTF.

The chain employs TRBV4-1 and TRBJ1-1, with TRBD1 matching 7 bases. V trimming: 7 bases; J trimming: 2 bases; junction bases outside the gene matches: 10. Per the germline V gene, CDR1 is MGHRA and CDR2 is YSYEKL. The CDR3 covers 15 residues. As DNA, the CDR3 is TGCGCCAGCACGTATCAGGGGGGATCAAACACTGAAGCTTTCTTT. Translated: CASTYQGGSNTEAFF.

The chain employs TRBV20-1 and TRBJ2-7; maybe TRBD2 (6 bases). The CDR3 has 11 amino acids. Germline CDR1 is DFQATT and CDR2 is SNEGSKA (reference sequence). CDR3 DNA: TGCAGCCCGGGACTTGTGGACGAGCAGTACTTC. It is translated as CSPGLVDEQYF.

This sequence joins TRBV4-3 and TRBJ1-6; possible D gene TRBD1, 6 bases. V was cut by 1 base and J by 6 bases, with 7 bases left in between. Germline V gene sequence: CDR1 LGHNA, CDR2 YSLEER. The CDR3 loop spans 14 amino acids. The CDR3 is CASSQVQGNSPLHF. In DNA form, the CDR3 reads TGCGCCAGCAGCCAAGTACAGGGTAATTCACCCCTCCACTTT.

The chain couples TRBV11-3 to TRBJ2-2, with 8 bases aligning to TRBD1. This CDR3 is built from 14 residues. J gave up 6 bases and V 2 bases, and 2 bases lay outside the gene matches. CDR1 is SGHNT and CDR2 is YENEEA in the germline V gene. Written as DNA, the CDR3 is TGTGCCAGCAGCTTATTGACAGGGGCCGGGGAGCTGTTTTTT. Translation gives CASSLLTGAGELFF.

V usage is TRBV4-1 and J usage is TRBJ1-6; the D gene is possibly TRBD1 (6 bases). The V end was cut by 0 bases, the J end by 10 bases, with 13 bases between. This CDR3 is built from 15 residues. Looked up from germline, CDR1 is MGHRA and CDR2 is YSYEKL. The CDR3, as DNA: TGCGCCAGCAGCCAAGATACAGGGCTCCGATCACCCCTCCACTTT. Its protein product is CASSQDTGLRSPLHF.

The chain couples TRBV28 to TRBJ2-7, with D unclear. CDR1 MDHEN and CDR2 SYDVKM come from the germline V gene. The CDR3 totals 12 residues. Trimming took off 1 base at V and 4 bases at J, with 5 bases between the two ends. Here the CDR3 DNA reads TGTGCCAGCAGTTTATACGGGTACGAGCAGTACTTC. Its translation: CASSLYGYEQYF. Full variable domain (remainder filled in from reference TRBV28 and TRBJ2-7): DVKVTQSSRYLVKRTGEKVFLECVQDMDHENMFWYRQDPGLGLRLIYFSYDVKMKEKGDIPEGYSVSREKKERFSLILESASTNQTSMYLCASSLYGYEQYFGPGTRLTVT.

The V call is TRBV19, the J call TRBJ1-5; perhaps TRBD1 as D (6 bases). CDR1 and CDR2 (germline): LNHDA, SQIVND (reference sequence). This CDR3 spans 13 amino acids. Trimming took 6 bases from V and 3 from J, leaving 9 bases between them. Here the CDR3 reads CASSRQVNQPQHF. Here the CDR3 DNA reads TGTGCCAGTAGCAGACAGGTCAATCAGCCCCAGCATTTT.

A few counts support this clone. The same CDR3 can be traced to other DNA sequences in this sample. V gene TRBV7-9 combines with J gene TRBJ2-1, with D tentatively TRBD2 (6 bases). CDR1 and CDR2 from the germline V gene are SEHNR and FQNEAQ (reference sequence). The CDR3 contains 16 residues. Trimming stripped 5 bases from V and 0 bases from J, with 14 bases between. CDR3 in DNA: TGTGCCAGCAGCCCATTGGGACTTAGCTCCTACAATGAGCAGTTCTTC. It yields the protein CASSPLGLSSYNEQFF.

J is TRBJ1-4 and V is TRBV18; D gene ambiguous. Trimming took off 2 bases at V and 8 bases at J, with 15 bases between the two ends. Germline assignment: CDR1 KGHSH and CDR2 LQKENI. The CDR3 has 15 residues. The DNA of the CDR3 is TGTGCCAGCTCACCAAACGGGGTGGAGATCGAAAAACTGTTTTTT. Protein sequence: CASSPNGVEIEKLFF.

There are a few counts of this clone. This chain's CDR3 is CASSLEGAGGNTIYF. In nucleotides, the CDR3 is TGTGCCAGCAGTTTAGAGGGGGCTGGTGGAAACACCATATATTTT. The gene calls are TRBV6-5 and TRBJ1-3; 7 nucleotides agree with TRBD1. This CDR3 is built from 15 residues. The junction had 6 bases not matched to a gene; V was cut back by 4 bases and J by 3 bases. Germline V gene sequence: CDR1 MNHEY, CDR2 SVGAGI.

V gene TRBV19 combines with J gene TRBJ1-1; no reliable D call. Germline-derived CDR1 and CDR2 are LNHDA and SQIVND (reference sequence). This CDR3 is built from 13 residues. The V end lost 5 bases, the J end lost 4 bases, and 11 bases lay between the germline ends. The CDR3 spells CASSPRPGTEAFF. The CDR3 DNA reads TGTGCCAGTAGTCCCCGCCCGGGCACTGAAGCTTTCTTT.

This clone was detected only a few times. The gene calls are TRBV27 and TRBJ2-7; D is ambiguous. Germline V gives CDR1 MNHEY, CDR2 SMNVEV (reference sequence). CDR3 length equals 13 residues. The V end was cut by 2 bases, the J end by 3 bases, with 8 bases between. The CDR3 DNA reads TGTGCCAGCAGTTTAGAAGAGCGCTACGAGCAGTACTTC. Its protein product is CASSLEERYEQYF.

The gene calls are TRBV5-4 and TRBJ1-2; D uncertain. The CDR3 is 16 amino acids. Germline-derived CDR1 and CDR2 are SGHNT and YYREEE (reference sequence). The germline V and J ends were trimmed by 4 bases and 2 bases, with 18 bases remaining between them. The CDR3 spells CASSLGSPTQNYGYTF. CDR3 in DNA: TGTGCCAGCAGCCTGGGCAGCCCGACACAGAACTATGGCTACACCTTC.

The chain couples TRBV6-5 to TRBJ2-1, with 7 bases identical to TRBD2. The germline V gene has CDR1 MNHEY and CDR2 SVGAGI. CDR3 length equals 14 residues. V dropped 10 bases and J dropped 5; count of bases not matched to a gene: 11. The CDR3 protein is CATEGAGANNEQFF. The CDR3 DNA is TGTGCCACGGAAGGGGCGGGAGCGAACAATGAGCAGTTCTTC.

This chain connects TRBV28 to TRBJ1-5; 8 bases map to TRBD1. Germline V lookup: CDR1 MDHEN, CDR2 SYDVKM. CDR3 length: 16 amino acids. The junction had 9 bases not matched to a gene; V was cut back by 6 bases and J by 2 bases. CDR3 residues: CASRPTGGIGNQPQHF. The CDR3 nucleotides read TGTGCCAGCAGGCCAACAGGGGGGATAGGCAATCAGCCCCAGCATTTT.

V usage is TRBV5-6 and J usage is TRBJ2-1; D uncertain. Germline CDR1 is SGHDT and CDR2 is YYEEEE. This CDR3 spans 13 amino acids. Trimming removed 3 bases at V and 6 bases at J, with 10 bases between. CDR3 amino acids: CASSSAPGNEQFF. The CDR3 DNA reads TGTGCCAGCAGCTCCGCACCCGGCAATGAGCAGTTCTTC.

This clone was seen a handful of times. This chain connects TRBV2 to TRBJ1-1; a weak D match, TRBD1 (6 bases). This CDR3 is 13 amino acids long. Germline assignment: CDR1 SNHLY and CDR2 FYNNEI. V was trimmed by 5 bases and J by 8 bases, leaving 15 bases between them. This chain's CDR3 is CASSFRGPGEAFF. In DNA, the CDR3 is TGTGCCAGCAGTTTCAGGGGTCCCGGAGAAGCTTTCTTT.

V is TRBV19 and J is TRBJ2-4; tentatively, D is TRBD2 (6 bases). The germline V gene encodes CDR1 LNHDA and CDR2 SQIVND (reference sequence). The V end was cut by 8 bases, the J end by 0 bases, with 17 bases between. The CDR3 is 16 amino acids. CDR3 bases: TGTGCCAGTTACGGGGGTGTCGGTCTAGCCAAAAACATTCAGTACTTC. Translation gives CASYGGVGLAKNIQYF.